This is a list of T cell receptor beta chains from one sample in a study of T cell responses to AZD1222 COVID-19 vaccine. Produced via immunoSEQ multiplex PCR; TCRdb's table is partial and in-frame only. The sample consists of approximately 100,000 clones, less than 95% of them appearing once. Sequencing used peripheral blood, obtained on day 0 of AZD1222 vaccination. These receptors were taken from an adult in good health. Each CDR3 is given with its conserved first and last residue. D genes are given only for firm matches. Clone size is given for some rows only: seen once, a few or many times, or a class if the clone is expanded.

D: TRBD1
J: TRBJ1-2
V: TRBV6-2/TRBV6-3
length: 15
size: -
CDR3: CASSTITGTGGGYTF
DNA: TGTGCCAGCAGTACGATCACCGGGACAGGGGGCGGCTACACCTTC

D: -
J: TRBJ2-1
V: TRBV6-5
length: 16
size: -
CDR3: CASSYSRRFSHNEQFF
DNA: TGTGCCAGCAGTTACTCGAGAAGGTTCTCCCACAATGAGCAGTTCTTC

D: -
J: TRBJ2-7
V: TRBV6-5
length: 15
size: -
CDR3: CASRAYRVGTYEQYF
DNA: TGTGCCAGCAGAGCGTACAGGGTAGGGACCTACGAGCAGTACTTC

D: -
J: TRBJ1-3
V: TRBV11-2
length: 16
size: -
CDR3: CASSSYRALSGNTIYF
DNA: TGTGCCAGCAGCTCTTACAGGGCCCTCTCTGGAAACACCATATATTTT

D: -
J: TRBJ1-2
V: TRBV18
length: 14
size: -
CDR3: CASSPGRGPYGYTF
DNA: TGTGCCAGCTCACCAGGGCGGGGGCCGTATGGCTACACCTTC

D: -
J: TRBJ2-6
V: TRBV2
length: 15
size: -
CDR3: CASSGKSSGANVLTF
DNA: TGTGCCAGCAGTGGCAAGAGCTCTGGGGCCAACGTCCTGACTTTC

D: -
J: TRBJ1-1
V: TRBV6-5
length: 13
size: -
CDR3: CASSRQPYTEAFF
DNA: TGTGCCAGCAGTCGACAGCCCTACACTGAAGCTTTCTTT

D: -
J: TRBJ2-3
V: TRBV4-1
length: 15
size: once
CDR3: CASSQVVGTADTQYF
DNA: TGCGCCAGCAGCCAGGTGGTCGGGACCGCAGATACGCAGTATTTT

D: TRBD1
J: TRBJ1-5
V: TRBV6-5
length: 13
size: -
CDR3: CASRDRGRQPQHF
DNA: TGTGCCAGCAGAGACAGGGGAAGACAGCCCCAGCATTTT

D: -
J: TRBJ1-1
V: TRBV4-3
length: 15
size: -
CDR3: CASSQGLSLSTEAFF
DNA: TGCGCCAGCAGCCAAGGTTTGAGCTTGAGCACTGAAGCTTTCTTT

D: -
J: TRBJ2-7
V: TRBV27
length: 14
size: -
CDR3: CASSLKRSSYEQYF
DNA: TGTGCCAGCAGTTTAAAGCGGAGCTCCTACGAGCAGTACTTC

D: -
J: TRBJ1-1
V: TRBV18
length: 13
size: -
CDR3: CASSPLKDTEAFF
DNA: TGTGCCAGCTCACCACTAAAAGACACTGAAGCTTTCTTT

D: -
J: TRBJ2-7
V: TRBV15
length: 16
size: once
CDR3: CATSREVGQKTYEQYF
DNA: TGTGCCACCAGCAGAGAAGTCGGACAGAAAACCTACGAGCAGTACTTC

D: -
J: TRBJ1-2
V: TRBV20-1
length: 12
size: -
CDR3: CSASTGESGYTF
DNA: TGCAGTGCTAGTACGGGGGAGTCTGGCTACACCTTC

D: TRBD2
J: TRBJ2-7
V: TRBV6-4
length: 15
size: -
CDR3: CASSVNGGTNYEQYF
DNA: TGTGCCAGCAGTGTGAACGGGGGGACGAACTACGAGCAGTACTTC